This TCR beta chain was captured by sequencing in a study of blood T cell repertoires in COVID-19. Whole-study context: Samples of COVID-19 (acute and convalescent) were obtained from the United States, Italy and Spain.

The table came from immunoSEQ multiplex PCR; TCRdb's copy has only in-frame clones and leaves some out. The table shows about 160,000 clones, with roughly 82% occurring only once. Germline V gene lookup returns CDR1 MGHRA and CDR2 YSYEKL. Trimming shortened V by 0 bases and J by 2 bases, and 11 bases separated the two germline ends. This CDR3 region has 15 residues. The rearrangement links TRBV4-1 to TRBJ2-7; D is unclear. The TCR originated in a woman aged 40-49 years with COVID-19, enrolled during active disease. The sample taken for sequencing was peripheral blood. CDR3 nucleotides: TGCGCCAGCAGCCAAGACTCGATAGAGCCCTACGAGCAGTACTTC. Amino acids: CASSQDSIEPYEQYF.